Below are 27 T cell receptor beta chains sequenced from a single sample in a study of technical replicates of blood from a handful of donors. Here immunoSEQ multiplex PCR was the method, and the copy in TCRdb shows in-frame clones only, minus some. The repertoire holds roughly 68,000 clones, with roughly nine tenths as singletons. Sequenced: PBMCs. Receptor source: a human donor in good health. Some clones in this sample may be carry-over from other donors' samples.

This rearrangement joins TRBV7-9 to TRBJ1-2; D uncertain. V was shortened by 1 base and J by 5 bases, with 14 bases between the two germline ends. The CDR3 has 15 amino acids. CDR1 and CDR2 from the germline V gene are SEHNR and FQNEAQ (reference sequence). CDR3 in amino acids: CASSLVAGLEYGYTF. For the CDR3, the DNA is TGTGCCAGCAGCTTAGTCGCGGGGTTAGAGTATGGCTACACCTTC.

The CDR3 region has the DNA TGTGCCAGCAGTGATCTCTCGAGAGGTGGCAATCAGCCCCAGCATTTT. Protein: CASSDLSRGGNQPQHF. V and J are TRBV6-1 and TRBJ1-5; no clear D gene. The CDR3 length is 16 residues. V lost 3 bases to trimming and J lost 2 bases, with 14 bases between them. Per germline, CDR1 MNHNS and CDR2 SASEGT.

The CDR3 DNA follows: TGTGCCATCAGTGAGCAAAATTACGAGCAGTACTTC. This sequence encodes CAISEQNYEQYF. The V call is TRBV10-3, the J call TRBJ2-7; D remains ambiguous. Germline V gene lookup returns CDR1 ENHRY and CDR2 SYGVKD. The germline V and J ends were trimmed by 2 bases and 4 bases, with 6 bases remaining between them. The CDR3 length is 12 residues.

The chain couples TRBV5-8 to TRBJ1-1; D is undetermined. Trimming took off 0 bases at V and 4 bases at J, with 7 bases between the two ends. Per germline, CDR1 SGHTS and CDR2 YDEGEE. The CDR3 runs to 13 residues. CDR3 bases: TGTGCCAGCAGCTTGGATCAGGTCACTGAAGCTTTCTTT. Its translation is CASSLDQVTEAFF.

V usage is TRBV10-3 and J usage is TRBJ2-5; 10 bases map to TRBD2. The CDR3 runs to 13 residues. Germline values: CDR1 ENHRY, CDR2 SYGVKD. V trimming: 2 bases; J trimming: 11 bases; junction bases outside the gene matches: 5. This CDR3 is CAISEVSGGTQYF. The CDR3 nucleotides read TGTGCCATCAGTGAGGTTAGCGGGGGGACACAGTACTTC.

This sequence joins TRBV4-1 and TRBJ2-1; 8 bases line up with TRBD1. After removal of 2 bases from V and 7 bases from J, the junction contained 1 base not matched to a gene. Germline assignment: CDR1 MGHRA and CDR2 YSYEKL. This CDR3 contains 13 residues. The CDR3 region has the DNA TGCGCCAGCAGCCAAAACAGGGGGAATGAGCAGTTCTTC. Protein product: CASSQNRGNEQFF.

This chain connects TRBV5-6 to TRBJ1-2; TRBD1 might be the D (5 bases). V shed 0 bases and J shed 5 bases, with 17 bases lying between them. Germline lookup yields CDR1 SGHDT and CDR2 YYEEEE. The CDR3 has 16 residues. In DNA, the CDR3 is TGTGCCAGCAGCTTGGTTAGTGCCAGGGCAGGGTATGGCTACACCTTC. It specifies CASSLVSARAGYGYTF.

J is TRBJ2-1 and V is TRBV10-3; D not resolved. This CDR3 comprises 11 residues. From germline, CDR1 is ENHRY and CDR2 SYGVKD. V dropped 3 bases and J dropped 9 bases, with 6 bases sitting between them. The CDR3, as DNA: TGTGCCATCAGTGAAGTCGGTGAGCAGTTCTTC. It codes for CAISEVGEQFF.

This chain links TRBV7-9 with TRBJ2-7; D not resolved. The CDR3 runs to 12 residues. Trimming took off 3 bases at V and 0 bases at J, with 3 bases between the two ends. Germline V gene sequence: CDR1 SEHNR, CDR2 FQNEAQ (reference sequence). The CDR3 DNA sequence: TGTGCCAGCAGCTTCTCCTCCTACGAGCAGTACTTC. Encoded protein: CASSFSSYEQYF.

This chain links TRBV18 with TRBJ2-1, with TRBD1 as a possible D gene (6 bases). The ends were cut back, 4 bases at V and 4 bases at J, with 11 bases in the middle. The germline V gene encodes CDR1 KGHSH and CDR2 LQKENI. The CDR3 contains 14 residues. The CDR3 nucleotides are TGTGCCAGCTCACAGGGGGAGCCTTACAATGAGCAGTTCTTC. This codes for CASSQGEPYNEQFF.

The chain recombines TRBV7-2 with TRBJ1-1, with D uncertain. V dropped 4 bases and J dropped 1 base, with 16 bases sitting between them. Germline V lookup: CDR1 SGHTA, CDR2 FQGNSA. This CDR3 contains 16 residues. CDR3 sequence: CASSWSGRRANTEAFF. CDR3 nucleotide sequence: TGTGCCAGCAGCTGGTCCGGCCGGAGGGCGAACACTGAAGCTTTCTTT.

V usage is TRBV5-6 and J usage is TRBJ1-1; D ambiguous. The V end was cut by 4 bases, the J end by 0 bases, with 7 bases between. The CDR3 is 13 amino acids. Germline assignment: CDR1 SGHDT and CDR2 YYEEEE. The CDR3 nucleotides are TGTGCCAGCAGCCCATACATGAACACTGAAGCTTTCTTT. It yields the protein CASSPYMNTEAFF.

The table lists this clone with a few counts. The chain employs TRBV6-1 and TRBJ1-2; 9 bases match TRBD1. Germline V gene sequence: CDR1 MNHNS, CDR2 SASEGT. The length of the CDR3 is 15 residues. V shed 2 bases, J shed 7 bases, and the junction held 8 bases outside the gene matches. The CDR3 reads CASSELGTGTSGYTF. The DNA for the CDR3 is TGTGCCAGCAGTGAACTAGGGACAGGGACAAGTGGCTACACCTTC.

This clone occurred many times. The V call is TRBV27, the J call TRBJ2-3, with D perhaps matching TRBD2 (6 bases). V dropped 2 bases and J dropped 2 bases, with 11 bases sitting between them. The CDR3 contains 15 residues. Per germline, CDR1 MNHEY and CDR2 SMNVEV (reference sequence). The DNA of the CDR3 is TGTGCCAGCAGTTTAATGGGGGGACCCACAGATACGCAGTATTTT. Its translation: CASSLMGGPTDTQYF.

The rearrangement joins TRBV6-5 to TRBJ1-4; D may be TRBD1 (5 bases). This CDR3 is built from 14 residues. The germline gives CDR1 MNHEY, CDR2 SVGAGI. V was shortened by 6 bases and J by 4 bases, with 12 bases between the two germline ends. This CDR3 is CASSPTADNEKLFF. CDR3 coding DNA: TGTGCCAGCAGCCCGACAGCTGATAATGAAAAACTGTTTTTT.

The chain links TRBV5-4 to TRBJ1-1; D gene uncertain. V was cut by 0 bases and J by 6 bases, with 6 bases left in between. The CDR3 runs to 12 residues. Germline CDR1 SGHNT, CDR2 YYREEE (reference sequence). Here the CDR3 reads CASSLGAAEAFF. For the CDR3, the DNA is TGTGCCAGCAGCTTGGGCGCCGCTGAAGCTTTCTTT.

The chain has TRBV6-6 and TRBJ2-5; unclear D gene. Trimming shortened V by 5 bases and J by 5 bases, and 12 bases separated the two germline ends. The CDR3 has 13 residues. Germline CDR1 reads MNHNY; CDR2 reads SVGAGI (reference sequence). The CDR3 spells CASSQPLRETQYF. The DNA of the CDR3 is TGTGCCAGCAGTCAACCTCTCCGGGAGACCCAGTACTTC.

CDR3 bases: TGTGCCACCAGCAGAGATCCACTGCGGTTTGGCCCCAGCTATGGCTACACCTTC. It yields the protein CATSRDPLRFGPSYGYTF. V gene TRBV15 combines with J gene TRBJ1-2; D remains unclear. Germline assignment: CDR1 LNHNV and CDR2 YYDKDF (reference sequence). The CDR3 totals 18 residues. Trimming removed 0 bases at V and 4 bases at J, with 21 bases between.

V gene TRBV2 combines with J gene TRBJ1-6, with 10 bases fitting TRBD1. Germline V gene sequence: CDR1 SNHLY, CDR2 FYNNEI. The CDR3 is 14 amino acids. V gave up 7 bases and J gave up 7 bases; unmatched junction bases: 4. CDR3 nucleotides: TGTGCCAGCAATCGACAGGGGGCGAATTCACCCCTCCACTTT. Translated: CASNRQGANSPLHF.

The chain uses TRBV5-1 and TRBJ1-2; the D gene is possibly TRBD1 (5 bases). The CDR3 length is 14 residues. V lost 4 bases, J lost 6 bases, and 16 bases lay in between. Germline lookup yields CDR1 SGHRS and CDR2 YFSETQ. The CDR3 bases are TGCGCCAGCAGCCAAAAATCAGGGTTGGATGGCTACACCTTC. This codes for CASSQKSGLDGYTF.

In DNA form, the CDR3 reads TGTGCCAGCAGCTCGTCAGGGTTCACTGAAGCTTTCTTT. Protein: CASSSSGFTEAFF. The V gene is TRBV7-3, the J gene TRBJ1-1, with D perhaps matching TRBD1 (5 bases). CDR1 SGHTA and CDR2 FQGTGA come from the germline V gene. The CDR3 covers 13 residues. V was trimmed by 4 bases and J by 4 bases, leaving 10 bases between them.

CDR3 protein: CASSPQGSRTGDGYTF. The CDR3 DNA reads TGTGCCAGCAGCCCACAGGGGTCAAGGACCGGGGATGGCTACACCTTC. The chain employs TRBV7-8 and TRBJ1-2; 7 bases line up with TRBD1. This CDR3 contains 16 residues. V shed 5 bases and J 6 bases; nucleotides not matched to a gene: 15. The germline V gene has CDR1 SGHVS and CDR2 FQNEAQ.

A remark on this clone: The sample contains more than one DNA sequence encoding this CDR3. CDR3 sequence reads: CSVGQGLNTEAFF. CDR3 nucleotides: TGCAGCGTGGGACAGGGCCTGAACACTGAAGCTTTCTTT. The chain recombines TRBV29-1 with TRBJ1-1; 9 positions match TRBD1. The CDR3 length is 13 residues. Trimming removed 6 bases from V and 0 bases from J; junction bases left unmatched: 2. Germline CDR1 SQVTM, CDR2 ANQGSEA.

The J gene is TRBJ2-2, the V gene TRBV7-2; D possibly corresponds to TRBD1 (6 bases). The V end was cut by 5 bases, the J end by 11 bases, with 15 bases between. CDR1 and CDR2 from the germline V gene are SGHTA and FQGNSA. There are 13 residues in the CDR3. The CDR3 here is CASSGDRRRELFF. The CDR3 nucleotides are TGTGCCAGCAGCGGCGACAGGCGTCGTGAGCTGTTTTTT.

The chain links TRBV6-5 to TRBJ1-5; D call uncertain. V was cut by 0 bases and J by 4 bases, with 10 bases left in between. The CDR3 length is 15 residues. Looked up from germline, CDR1 is MNHEY and CDR2 is SVGAGI. The CDR3 coding sequence is TGTGCCAGCAGTTACTCGAGGGCGGGGAATCAGCCCCAGCATTTT. It yields the protein CASSYSRAGNQPQHF.

On this clone: One junction end disagrees with the germline gene, perhaps due to a read error. The V call is TRBV7-2, the J call TRBJ1-1; D call uncertain. Germline CDR1 SGHTA, CDR2 FQGNSA. This CDR3 has 14 residues. CDR3 protein: CASSLAAVNTEAFF. In DNA, the CDR3 is TGTGCCAGCAGCCTAGCGGCAGTGAACACTGAAGCTTTCTTT.

V usage is TRBV19 and J usage is TRBJ2-7; 7 bases agree with TRBD1. The trim removed 0 bases at V and 5 bases at J, leaving 7 bases unmatched. The CDR3 length is 15 residues. CDR1 LNHDA and CDR2 SQIVND come from the germline V gene (reference sequence). The CDR3 sequence is CASSIDGRQGDEQYF. CDR3 in DNA: TGTGCCAGTAGTATAGATGGTCGACAGGGCGACGAGCAGTACTTC.